This T cell receptor (beta chain) comes out of a study of cytotoxic CD8 clonotypes in ibrutinib-treated CLL. V lost 2 bases and J lost 0, with 17 bases in between. The CDR3 has 17 amino acids. Germline V CDR1 and CDR2: WSHSY, SAAADI. Generated by immunoSEQ multiplex PCR, the TCRdb table keeps only in-frame clones and is missing some. This sample has 200,000 to 250,000 clones, with more than 70% found just once. This receptor was obtained from a human donor with chronic lymphocytic leukemia. Sequencing was performed on PBMCs, taken after 12 months of ibrutinib treatment. The J gene is TRBJ2-7, the V gene TRBV10-2; maybe TRBD2 (6 bases). CDR3 bases: TGCGCCAGCAGTGAGGATTTTGGGACTCTGAGCTCCTACGAGCAGTACTTC. Translation gives CASSEDFGTLSSYEQYF.